A selection of T cell receptor beta chains follows, all from one sample in a study of beta chain features in type 1 diabetes. Sequenced by immunoSEQ multiplex PCR; TCRdb stores in-frame clones only, minus some. The sample includes approximately 600,000 clones, around 11% seen only once; the top ten take more than 0.095%. Sequencing was carried out using naive CD4+ T cells from blood. All receptors come from a man under 40 with type 1 diabetes. Each CDR3 is given with its conserved first and last residue. D genes are given only for firm matches. A row's size may be missing; if present it is once, few, many or a size class.

. TRBJ1-6 . 19 TRBV27 TGTGCCAGCAGTTTAAGGCCGAACATAGGGGCAGGGGATAATTCACCCCTCCACTTT CASSLRPNIGAGDNSPLHF
few TRBJ2-1 TRBD2 17 TRBV5-4 TGTGCCAGCAGCTTGGCCGGGGCTAGCGGAAACTACAATGAGCAGTTCTTC CASSLAGASGNYNEQFF
. TRBJ2-2 . 16 TRBV7-2 TGTGCCAGCAGCTTACTCGGGGGTAGTCCGACCGGGGAGCTGTTTTTT CASSLLGGSPTGELFF
. TRBJ2-5 . 15 TRBV7-8 TGTGCCAGCAGCCCAAGGGCTCGGACTCAAGAGACCCAGTACTTC CASSPRARTQETQYF
few TRBJ2-7 . 12 TRBV28 TGTGCCAGCAGTATCCTGTTCGGAAAGCAGTACTTC CASSILFGKQYF
. TRBJ2-6 TRBD1 19 TRBV7-9 TGTGCCAGCAGCTTAGCTGCAGGGGGCTCTCTCTCTGGGGCCAACGTCCTGACTTTC CASSLAAGGSLSGANVLTF
few TRBJ2-3 . 14 TRBV6-4 TGTGCCAGCAAAGCCGGGACGCGCACAGATACGCAGTATTTT CASKAGTRTDTQYF
few TRBJ2-3 TRBD2 15 TRBV30 TGTGCCTCTTTTGGGGAGCGGGGGCACACAGATACGCAGTATTTT CASFGERGHTDTQYF
few TRBJ2-1 . 14 TRBV9 TGTGCCAGCAGCGTAGTAGGGTCCTACAATGAGCAGTTCTTC CASSVVGSYNEQFF
few TRBJ2-1 TRBD1 13 TRBV5-1 TGCGCCAGCAGCCCCCCACAGGGGAATGAGCAGTTCTTC CASSPPQGNEQFF
few TRBJ2-3 TRBD2 15 TRBV25-1 TGTGCCAGCACGACTAGCGGGGGCCTCACAGATACGCAGTATTTT CASTTSGGLTDTQYF
. TRBJ2-1 . 16 TRBV9 TGTGCCAGCAGCATAGGGACACCGGCTTCCTACAATGAGCAGTTCTTC CASSIGTPASYNEQFF
. TRBJ1-1 . 15 TRBV7-2 TGTGCCAGCAGCCTCACGGCTGTGGTCATGTCTGAAGCTTTCTTT CASSLTAVVMSEAFF
. TRBJ2-1 . 11 TRBV6-5 TGTGCCAGCAGTTACCCCGGGGGGCAGTTCTTC CASSYPGGQFF
few TRBJ2-1 TRBD2 15 TRBV11-1 TGTGCCAGCAGCAGAGGACGGGAGGGGCGGAATGAGCAGTTCTTC CASSRGREGRNEQFF
few TRBJ2-5 . 10 TRBV2 TGTGCCAGCACCCGAGAGACCCAGTACTTC CASTRETQYF
few TRBJ2-1 . 11 TRBV21-1 TGTGCCAGCAGCACCGAAGGCGAGCAGTTCTTC CASSTEGEQFF
few TRBJ2-5 TRBD1 16 TRBV9 TGTGCCAGCAGCGTTAGCAACAGGGGATTGAGAGAGACCCAGTACTTC CASSVSNRGLRETQYF
few TRBJ1-2 TRBD1 16 TRBV19 TGTGCCAGTAGTACCTTTCCGGGACAGACTAACTATGGCTACACCTTC CASSTFPGQTNYGYTF
. TRBJ1-4 . 13 TRBV7-7 TGTGCCAGCGGGGCGGCGAAAAATGAAAAACTGTTTTTT CASGAAKNEKLFF
. TRBJ2-7 TRBD1 15 TRBV28 TGTGCCAGCAGGGGACCGGGACAGGGCCCCTACGAGCAGTACTTC CASRGPGQGPYEQYF
. TRBJ2-2 TRBD2 15 TRBV9 TGTGCCAGCAGCGTTGCGGGGGTCGACACCGGGGAGCTGTTTTTT CASSVAGVDTGELFF
. TRBJ1-4 TRBD1 14 TRBV18 TGTGCCAGCTCACCGGGACAGGATAATGAAAAACTGTTTTTT CASSPGQDNEKLFF
. TRBJ2-3 TRBD2 15 TRBV2 TGTGCCAGCGCAGAACCTAGCGGGGGGATAGATACGCAGTATTTT CASAEPSGGIDTQYF
. TRBJ1-6 TRBD1 13 TRBV12-5 TGTGCTAGTGGTTCCGACAGGGTTTCACCCCTCCACTTT CASGSDRVSPLHF
many TRBJ1-5 TRBD1 14 TRBV2 TGTGCCAGCACCCCGACAGGGACCAATCAGCCCCAGCATTTT CASTPTGTNQPQHF